The clone carrying this TCR beta chain was found a few times. V shed 3 bases and J shed 2 bases, with 7 bases lying between them. CDR1 is SGHDN and CDR2 is FVKESK in the germline V gene. The CDR3 is 13 amino acids. These data are taken from a study of patients and donors after allogeneic stem cell transplantation. TCRdb reprocessed the RT-PCR reads via MiXCR and lists one record per CDR3 protein. The sample lists about a million distinct CDR3 sequences; more than 15% were seen once. The V gene is TRBV14, the J gene TRBJ2-5; D is unclear. Sequencing was performed on blood, either unsorted or a sorted T cell fraction (not recorded which). This sequence was found in a human donor who was either an allogeneic HSCT recipient or a stem cell or donor lymphocyte infusion donor (not recorded which). It is not recorded whose cells these are; they may come from a transplant donor. CDR3 amino acids: CASSHAFQETQYF. The DNA for the CDR3 is TGTGCCAGCAGCCACGCCTTTCAAGAGACCCAGTACTTC.